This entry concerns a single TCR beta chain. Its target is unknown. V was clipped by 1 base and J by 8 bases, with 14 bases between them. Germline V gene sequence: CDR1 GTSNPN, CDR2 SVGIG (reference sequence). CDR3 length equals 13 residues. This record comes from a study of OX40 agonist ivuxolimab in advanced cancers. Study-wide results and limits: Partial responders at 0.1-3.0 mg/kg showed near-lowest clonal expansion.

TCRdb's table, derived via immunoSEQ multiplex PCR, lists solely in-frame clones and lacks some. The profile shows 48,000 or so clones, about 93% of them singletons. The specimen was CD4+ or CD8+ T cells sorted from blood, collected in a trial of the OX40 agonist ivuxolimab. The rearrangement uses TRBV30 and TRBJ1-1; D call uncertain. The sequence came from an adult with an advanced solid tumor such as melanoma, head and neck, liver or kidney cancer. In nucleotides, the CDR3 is TGTGCCTGGAGTGATTCCCCAGCCGGCGAAGCTTTCTTT. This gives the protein CAWSDSPAGEAFF.